This T cell receptor (beta chain) was sequenced during a study of T cells after yellow fever vaccination. Study background: Preparation used SMART-Seq v4 Ultra Low Input for the low-cell-number fractions.

Study-wide points: There was a possibility that FACS-sorted repertoires contained abundant clonotypes contaminating from the bulk population. Although most clonotypes did not, a small share appeared in both CD4 and CD8 compartments.

A single record per CDR3 protein comes from TCRdb applying MiXCR to the 5' RACE reads. Of 500,000 to 550,000 distinct CDR3 sequences listed, less than 25% are singletons. This clonotype was detected only a few times. Its antigen is not known. Trimming left V 6 bases short and J 3 bases short, with 9 bases between. The CDR3 is made up of 13 amino acids. The germline V gene encodes CDR1 MDHEN and CDR2 SYDVKM. The sequence was collected from a man aged 18 to 35 who received the YFV17D yellow fever vaccine. The chain uses TRBV28 and TRBJ1-5; D perhaps matches TRBD1 (6 bases). Sequences were derived from PBMCs, sampled approximately 22 days after the first yellow fever vaccination. Written as DNA, the CDR3 is TGTGCCAGCAGCGGACAGTTCAATCAGCCCCAGCATTTT. Encoded protein: CASSGQFNQPQHF.